This entry describes one TCR beta chain. Its antigen specificity is not known. Base qualities are not at hand, and no much larger clone is one base apart. Inclusive of the bounding cysteine and phenylalanine, the CDR3 is 14 residues long. Just CDR3 DNA is preserved here, 42 bases in frame from base 1. According to the germline V gene, CDR1 reads WSHSY and CDR2 reads SAAADI. V is clipped by 7 bases and J by 7 bases, and the sequence between their germline boundaries is 17 bases long. The study evaluated CTLA-4 blockade (ipilimumab) given together with focal radiation therapy in patients who had chemo-refractory metastatic non-small-cell lung cancer. Library construction relied on the immunoSEQ multiplex PCR assay. TCRdb took over this immuneACCESS table, retaining in-frame rearrangements with V and J assigned. Such tables are incomplete; in checked studies, under half of the missing clones stem from an unresolved V gene, and the remainder is unexplained. Within this sample are over 60,000 clones, with roughly 84% of them counted one time only. The top ten clonotypes cover 35% to 50% of the sample.

These data originate in a study of radiotherapy plus CTLA-4 blockade in lung cancer (dated by TCRdb to between 2018 and 2020). Looking at the study overall: Among enrolled patients, approximately 17% had an objective response and 31% reached disease control.

Broader findings and caveats from the paper: TCR clones derived from tumors expanded in peripheral blood after treatment with radiotherapy and ipilimumab. Early dynamic changes in blood T cell clones, together with increased serum interferon-beta after radiation, were reported as the strongest predictors of response.

The sequencing here drew on peripheral blood, taken from a patient treated with radiotherapy plus ipilimumab. The sequence is built from TRBV10-2 and TRBJ1-5; the D gene is possibly TRBD1, with 6 bases matching. The sequence came from a human donor with non-small cell lung cancer that progressed on radiotherapy plus ipilimumab. For the CDR3, the sequence is CASTTRAGEQPQHF. The sequenced DNA: TGCGCCAGCACCACTCGGGCAGGGGAACAGCCCCAGCATTTT.